The rows below give T cell receptor beta chains drawn from one sample of a study of blood T cell repertoires in COVID-19. Produced via immunoSEQ multiplex PCR; TCRdb's table is partial and in-frame only. Of under 500,000 clones in the sample, around 89% were seen once. Source material: peripheral blood. The receptors stem from a woman aged 30 to 39 with acute or convalescent COVID-19. Each CDR3 is given with its conserved first and last residue. D genes are given only for firm matches. Clone size is stated in some rows and not others, as once, few, many or a class when expanded.

d_gene: TRBD2; v_gene: TRBV5-1; j_gene: TRBJ2-1; abundance: NA; CDR3aa: CASSVAGSSYNEQFF; CDR3nt: TGCGCCAGCAGCGTAGCGGGGAGCTCCTACAATGAGCAGTTCTTC
d_gene: NA; v_gene: TRBV30; j_gene: TRBJ1-2; abundance: NA; CDR3aa: CALEHPGGVYGYTF; CDR3nt: TGTGCCTTGGAGCACCCGGGGGGCGTCTATGGCTACACCTTC
d_gene: NA; v_gene: TRBV30; j_gene: TRBJ2-2; abundance: NA; CDR3aa: CAWTSYTDQAGELFF; CDR3nt: TGTGCCTGGACCAGTTACACAGACCAGGCCGGGGAGCTGTTTTTT
d_gene: TRBD1; v_gene: TRBV5-1; j_gene: TRBJ2-2; abundance: NA; CDR3aa: CASSTGTGGAINTGELFF; CDR3nt: TGCGCCAGCAGCACCGGGACAGGGGGCGCCATAAACACCGGGGAGCTGTTTTTT
d_gene: TRBD1; v_gene: TRBV7-3; j_gene: TRBJ2-3; abundance: NA; CDR3aa: CASRRDSSSTDTQYF; CDR3nt: TGTGCCAGCAGGAGGGACAGTTCTAGCACAGATACGCAGTATTTT
d_gene: NA; v_gene: TRBV13; j_gene: TRBJ1-1; abundance: NA; CDR3aa: CASSFVGGTEAFF; CDR3nt: TGTGCCAGCAGCTTCGTAGGGGGAACTGAAGCTTTCTTT
d_gene: TRBD2; v_gene: TRBV7-9; j_gene: TRBJ2-7; abundance: NA; CDR3aa: CASSFTSGAYEQYF; CDR3nt: TGTGCCAGCAGCTTTACTAGCGGGGCGTACGAGCAGTACTTC
d_gene: TRBD1; v_gene: TRBV5-6; j_gene: TRBJ2-7; abundance: NA; CDR3aa: CASSRTGSYEQYF; CDR3nt: TGTGCCAGCAGCCGGACAGGGTCCTACGAGCAGTACTTC
d_gene: NA; v_gene: TRBV10-2; j_gene: TRBJ1-5; abundance: NA; CDR3aa: CASSSSVQPQHF; CDR3nt: TGCGCCAGCAGCTCCAGTGTTCAGCCCCAGCATTTT
d_gene: TRBD2; v_gene: TRBV29-1; j_gene: TRBJ2-5; abundance: once; CDR3aa: CSVGSGGQETQYF; CDR3nt: TGCAGCGTTGGTAGCGGGGGGCAAGAGACCCAGTACTTC
d_gene: NA; v_gene: TRBV18; j_gene: TRBJ1-1; abundance: NA; CDR3aa: CASSAISGTEAFF; CDR3nt: TGTGCCAGCTCAGCCATTTCGGGCACTGAAGCTTTCTTT
d_gene: NA; v_gene: TRBV4-1; j_gene: TRBJ1-1; abundance: NA; CDR3aa: CASSHRGGYEAFF; CDR3nt: TGCGCCAGCAGCCACCGGGGTGGGTATGAAGCTTTCTTT
d_gene: NA; v_gene: TRBV7-3; j_gene: TRBJ2-2; abundance: NA; CDR3aa: CASSLSLGAGELFF; CDR3nt: TGTGCCAGCAGCTTAAGTCTGGGAGCCGGGGAGCTGTTTTTT
d_gene: TRBD1; v_gene: TRBV11-1; j_gene: TRBJ1-6; abundance: NA; CDR3aa: CASSSTGTGKVSPLHF; CDR3nt: TGTGCCAGCAGCTCAACCGGGACAGGGAAGGTCTCACCCCTCCACTTT
d_gene: NA; v_gene: TRBV4-1; j_gene: TRBJ2-7; abundance: NA; CDR3aa: CASSLTGSGQYF; CDR3nt: TGCGCCAGCAGCCTCACAGGGAGTGGGCAGTACTTC
d_gene: TRBD1; v_gene: TRBV3-1/TRBV3-2; j_gene: TRBJ2-7; abundance: NA; CDR3aa: CASSQTLWRQGLGEQYF; CDR3nt: TGTGCCAGCAGCCAAACCTTGTGGAGACAGGGGTTGGGCGAGCAGTACTTC
d_gene: TRBD1; v_gene: TRBV27; j_gene: TRBJ1-5; abundance: NA; CDR3aa: CASSKDRGGRQGGHQPQHF; CDR3nt: TGTGCCAGCAGTAAGGACCGCGGGGGCAGACAGGGGGGTCATCAGCCCCAGCATTTT
d_gene: NA; v_gene: TRBV6-5; j_gene: TRBJ1-3; abundance: NA; CDR3aa: CASSASDISGNTIYF; CDR3nt: TGTGCCAGCAGCGCCTCGGACATCTCTGGAAACACCATATATTTT
d_gene: NA; v_gene: TRBV18; j_gene: TRBJ2-5; abundance: NA; CDR3aa: CASSPNIQETQYF; CDR3nt: TGTGCCAGCTCACCGAACATTCAAGAGACCCAGTACTTC